This TCR beta chain was identified during a study of CD8 T cells in ankylosing spondylitis. Germline-derived CDR1 and CDR2 are SGHRS and YFSETQ. Trimming removed 2 bases from V and 3 bases from J; junction bases left unmatched: 6. This CDR3 is 15 amino acids long. Findings of the study overall: Blood of patients with ankylosing spondylitis appeared to be characterized by a TCR beta motif of eight highly homologous variants. Clones linked to disease, bearing a CD8+ phenotype, were relatively rare in peripheral blood. Clones linked to disease were reported to show significant enrichment in matched ankylosing spondylitis synovial fluid.

This clonotype was seen a handful of times. The antigen is unknown. Quantitative 5'-RACE with molecular barcodes produced the TCR beta libraries. TCRdb called the 5' RACE reads again in MiXCR, with one record for every CDR3 protein. The table shows more than 250,000 distinct CDR3 sequences, with 6.5% to 10% occurring only once. The material sequenced was blood, either unsorted or a sorted T cell fraction (not recorded which). The rearrangement joins TRBV5-1 to TRBJ2-7; TRBD2 matches 9 bases. This TCR was recovered from a male donor with ankylosing spondylitis. CDR3 in amino acids: CASSFTSGRYYEQYF. The CDR3 DNA reads TGCGCCAGCAGCTTTACTAGCGGGCGTTACTACGAGCAGTACTTC.